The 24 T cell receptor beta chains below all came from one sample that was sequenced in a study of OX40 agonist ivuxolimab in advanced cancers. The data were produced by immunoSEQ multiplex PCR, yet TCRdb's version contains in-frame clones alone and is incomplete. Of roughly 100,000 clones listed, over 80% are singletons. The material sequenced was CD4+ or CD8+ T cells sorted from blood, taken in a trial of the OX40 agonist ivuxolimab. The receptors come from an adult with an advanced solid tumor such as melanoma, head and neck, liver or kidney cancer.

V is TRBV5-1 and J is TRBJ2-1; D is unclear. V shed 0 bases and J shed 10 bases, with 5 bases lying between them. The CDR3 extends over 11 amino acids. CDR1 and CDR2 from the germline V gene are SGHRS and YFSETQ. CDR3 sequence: CASSLDQEQFF. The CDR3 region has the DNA TGCGCCAGCAGCTTGGACCAGGAGCAGTTCTTC. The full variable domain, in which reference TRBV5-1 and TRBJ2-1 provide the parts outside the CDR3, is KAGVTQTPRYLIKTRGQQVTLSCSPISGHRSVSWYQQTPGQGLQFLFEYFSETQRNKGNFPGRFSGRQFSNSRSEMNVSTLELGDSALYLCASSLDQEQFFGPGTRLTVL.

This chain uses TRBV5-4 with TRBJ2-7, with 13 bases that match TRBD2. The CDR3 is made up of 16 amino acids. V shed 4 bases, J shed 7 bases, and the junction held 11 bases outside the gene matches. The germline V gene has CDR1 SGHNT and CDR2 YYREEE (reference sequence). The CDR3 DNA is TGTGCCAGCAGCCAAGGCCCGACTAGCGGGAGGACTGAGCAGTACTTC. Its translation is CASSQGPTSGRTEQYF. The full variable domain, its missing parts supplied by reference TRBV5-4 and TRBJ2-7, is ETGVTQSPTHLIKTRGQQVTLRCSSQSGHNTVSWYQQALGQGPQFIFQYYREEENGRGNFPPRFSGLQFPNYSSELNVNALELDDSALYLCASSQGPTSGRTEQYFGPGTRLTVT.

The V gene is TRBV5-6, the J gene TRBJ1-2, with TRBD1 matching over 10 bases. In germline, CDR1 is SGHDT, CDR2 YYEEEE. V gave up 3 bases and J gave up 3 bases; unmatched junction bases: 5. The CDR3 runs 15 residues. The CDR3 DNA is TGTGCCAGCAGCTGGGCGGGGACAGGGGACTATGGCTACACCTTC. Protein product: CASSWAGTGDYGYTF.

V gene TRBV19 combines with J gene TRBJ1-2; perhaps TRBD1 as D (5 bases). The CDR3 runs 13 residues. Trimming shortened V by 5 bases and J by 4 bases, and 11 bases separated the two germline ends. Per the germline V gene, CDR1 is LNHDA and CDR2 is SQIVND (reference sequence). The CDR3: CASSRGRAYGYTF. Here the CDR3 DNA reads TGTGCCAGTAGTCGCGGCAGGGCCTATGGCTACACCTTC.

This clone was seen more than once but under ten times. The CDR3 sequence: CASSLTDTAYEQYF. CDR3 bases: TGTGCCAGCAGCTTAACGGACACAGCCTACGAGCAGTACTTC. The chain combines TRBV11-2 with TRBJ2-7, with D perhaps TRBD1 (5 bases). Germline CDR1 is SGHAT and CDR2 is FQNNGV. This CDR3 has 14 residues. V dropped 2 bases and J dropped 2 bases, with 10 bases sitting between them.

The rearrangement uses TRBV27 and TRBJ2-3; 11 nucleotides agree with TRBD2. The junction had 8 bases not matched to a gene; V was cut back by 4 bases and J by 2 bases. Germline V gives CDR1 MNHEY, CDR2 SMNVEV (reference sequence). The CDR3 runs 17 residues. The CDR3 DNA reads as TGTGCCAGCAGTTCCCATTTAGCGGGAGGGATCACAGATACGCAGTATTTT. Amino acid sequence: CASSSHLAGGITDTQYF.

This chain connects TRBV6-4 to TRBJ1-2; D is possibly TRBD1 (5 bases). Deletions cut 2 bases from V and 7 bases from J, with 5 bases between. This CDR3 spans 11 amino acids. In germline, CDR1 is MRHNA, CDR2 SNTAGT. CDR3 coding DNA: TGTGCCAGCAGTGACCAGGGTGGCTACACCTTC. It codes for CASSDQGGYTF.

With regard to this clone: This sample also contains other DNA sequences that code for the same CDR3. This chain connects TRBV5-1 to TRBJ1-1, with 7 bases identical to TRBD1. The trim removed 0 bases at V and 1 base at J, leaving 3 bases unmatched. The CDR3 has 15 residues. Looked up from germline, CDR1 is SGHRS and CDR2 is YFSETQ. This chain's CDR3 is CASSLDAGGNTEAFF. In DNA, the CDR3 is TGCGCCAGCAGCTTGGACGCAGGGGGGAACACTGAAGCTTTCTTT. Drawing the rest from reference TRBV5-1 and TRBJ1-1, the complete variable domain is KAGVTQTPRYLIKTRGQQVTLSCSPISGHRSVSWYQQTPGQGLQFLFEYFSETQRNKGNFPGRFSGRQFSNSRSEMNVSTLELGDSALYLCASSLDAGGNTEAFFGQGTRLTVV.

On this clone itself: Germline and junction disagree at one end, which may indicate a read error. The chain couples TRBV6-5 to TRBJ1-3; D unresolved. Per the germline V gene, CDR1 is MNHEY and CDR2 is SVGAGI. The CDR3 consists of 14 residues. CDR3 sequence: CASSNSGSGNTIYF. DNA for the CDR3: TGTGCCAGCAGTAACTCTGGCTCTGGAAACACCATATATTTT.

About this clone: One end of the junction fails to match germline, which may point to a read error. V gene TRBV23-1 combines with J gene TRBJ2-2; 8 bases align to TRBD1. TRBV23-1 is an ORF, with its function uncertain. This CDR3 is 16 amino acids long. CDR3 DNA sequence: TGCGCCAGCAGCCAATTTCAGGGGGCGATTGCCGGGGAGCTGTTTTTT. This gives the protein CASSQFQGAIAGELFF.

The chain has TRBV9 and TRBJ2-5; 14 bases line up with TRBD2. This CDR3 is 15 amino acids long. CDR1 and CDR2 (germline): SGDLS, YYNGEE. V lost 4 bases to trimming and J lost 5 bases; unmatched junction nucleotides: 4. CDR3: CASSMGLAGAETQYF. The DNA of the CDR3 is TGTGCCAGCAGCATGGGACTAGCGGGAGCTGAGACCCAGTACTTC.

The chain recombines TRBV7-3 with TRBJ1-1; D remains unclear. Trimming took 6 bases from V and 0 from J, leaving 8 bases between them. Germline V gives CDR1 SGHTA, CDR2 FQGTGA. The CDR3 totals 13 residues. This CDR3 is CASSYGLNTEAFF. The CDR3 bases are TGTGCCAGCAGTTACGGATTGAACACTGAAGCTTTCTTT. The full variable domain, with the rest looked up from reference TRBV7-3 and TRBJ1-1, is GAGVSQTPSNKVTEKGKYVELRCDPISGHTALYWYRQSLGQGPEFLIYFQGTGAADDSGLPNDRFFAVRPEGSVSTLKIQRTERGDSAVYLCASSYGLNTEAFFGQGTRLTVV.

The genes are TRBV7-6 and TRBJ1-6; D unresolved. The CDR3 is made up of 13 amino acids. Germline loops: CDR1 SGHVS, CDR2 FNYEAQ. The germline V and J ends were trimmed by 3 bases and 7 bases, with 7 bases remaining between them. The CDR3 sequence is CASSLELNSPLHF. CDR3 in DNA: TGTGCCAGCAGCTTGGAATTAAATTCACCCCTCCACTTT.

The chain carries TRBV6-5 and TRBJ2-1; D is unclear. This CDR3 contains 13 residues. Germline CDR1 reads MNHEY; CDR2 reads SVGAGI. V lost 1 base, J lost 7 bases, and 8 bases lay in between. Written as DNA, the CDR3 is TGTGCCAGCAGTTACTTAGGGATTAATGAGCAGTTCTTC. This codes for CASSYLGINEQFF.

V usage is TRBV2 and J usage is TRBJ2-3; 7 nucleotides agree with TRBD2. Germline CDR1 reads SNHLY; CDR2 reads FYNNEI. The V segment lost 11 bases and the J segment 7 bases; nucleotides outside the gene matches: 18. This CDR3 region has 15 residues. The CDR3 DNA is TGTGCCGGACCGCTGGAGACTAGCCTGAGGAATACGCAGTATTTT. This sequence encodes CAGPLETSLRNTQYF. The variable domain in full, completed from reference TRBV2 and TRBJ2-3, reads EPEVTQTPSHQVTQMGQEVILRCVPISNHLYFYWYRQILGQKVEFLVSFYNNEISEKSEIFDDQFSVERPDGSNFTLKIRSTKLEDSAMYFCAGPLETSLRNTQYFGPGTRLTVL.

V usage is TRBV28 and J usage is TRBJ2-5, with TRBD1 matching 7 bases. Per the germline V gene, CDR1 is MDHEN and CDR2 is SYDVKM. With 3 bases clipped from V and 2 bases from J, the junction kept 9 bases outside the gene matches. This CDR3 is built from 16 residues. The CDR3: CASSFPPDRVQETQYF. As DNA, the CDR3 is TGTGCCAGCAGTTTCCCCCCCGACAGGGTACAAGAGACCCAGTACTTC. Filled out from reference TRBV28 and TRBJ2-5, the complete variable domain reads DVKVTQSSRYLVKRTGEKVFLECVQDMDHENMFWYRQDPGLGLRLIYFSYDVKMKEKGDIPEGYSVSREKKERFSLILESASTNQTSMYLCASSFPPDRVQETQYFGPGTRLLVL.

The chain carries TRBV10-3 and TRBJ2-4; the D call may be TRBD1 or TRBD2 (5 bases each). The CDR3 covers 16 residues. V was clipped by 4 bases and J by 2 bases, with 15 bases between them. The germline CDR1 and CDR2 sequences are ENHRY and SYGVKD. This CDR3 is CAISGWDGGSKNIQYF. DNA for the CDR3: TGTGCCATCAGTGGGTGGGACGGAGGTTCCAAAAACATTCAGTACTTC.

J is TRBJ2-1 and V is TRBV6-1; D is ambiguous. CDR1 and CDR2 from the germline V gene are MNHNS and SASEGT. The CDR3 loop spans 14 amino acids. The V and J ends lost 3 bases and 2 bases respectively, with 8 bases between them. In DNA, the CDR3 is TGTGCCAGCAGTGATATGGTAGCCTACAATGAGCAGTTCTTC. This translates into CASSDMVAYNEQFF.

The CDR3 spells CASSLSSGRNEQYF. The CDR3 nucleotides are TGTGCCAGCAGCTTATCTAGCGGGAGAAACGAGCAGTACTTC. V usage is TRBV7-9 and J usage is TRBJ2-7, with TRBD2 identical over 10 bases. The CDR3 covers 14 residues. Germline V lookup: CDR1 SEHNR, CDR2 FQNEAQ (reference sequence). V was pared by 2 bases and J by 5 bases, with 3 bases of the junction left unmatched.

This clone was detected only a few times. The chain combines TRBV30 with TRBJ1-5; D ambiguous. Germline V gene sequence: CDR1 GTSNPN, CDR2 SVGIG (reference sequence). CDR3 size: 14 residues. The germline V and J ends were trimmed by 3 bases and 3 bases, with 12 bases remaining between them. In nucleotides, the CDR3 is TGTGCCTGGAGCCAACAAAGTTTCAATCAGCCCCAGCATTTT. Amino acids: CAWSQQSFNQPQHF.

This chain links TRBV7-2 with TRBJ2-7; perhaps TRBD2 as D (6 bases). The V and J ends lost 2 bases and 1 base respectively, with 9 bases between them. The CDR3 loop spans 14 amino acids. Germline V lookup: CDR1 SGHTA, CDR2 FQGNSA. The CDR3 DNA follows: TGTGCCAGCAGCTTAATGCGGGAATCCTACGAGCAGTACTTC. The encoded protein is CASSLMRESYEQYF.

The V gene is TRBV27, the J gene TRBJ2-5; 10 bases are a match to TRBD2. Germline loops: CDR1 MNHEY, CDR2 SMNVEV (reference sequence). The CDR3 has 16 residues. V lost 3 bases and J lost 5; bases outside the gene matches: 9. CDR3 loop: CASSFSLAGAVETQYF. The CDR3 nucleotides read TGTGCCAGCAGTTTCAGCCTAGCGGGAGCGGTGGAGACCCAGTACTTC.

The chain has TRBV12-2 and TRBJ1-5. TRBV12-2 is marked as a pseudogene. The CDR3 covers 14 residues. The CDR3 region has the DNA TGTGCAAGTCGCTTACCGCGGGGAGGTACGTCCCAGCATTTT. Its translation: CASRLPRGGTSQHF.

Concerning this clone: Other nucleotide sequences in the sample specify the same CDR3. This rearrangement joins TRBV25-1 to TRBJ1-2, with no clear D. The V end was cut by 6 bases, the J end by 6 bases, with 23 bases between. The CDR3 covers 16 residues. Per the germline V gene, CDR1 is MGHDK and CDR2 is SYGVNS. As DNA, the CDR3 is TGTGCCAGCAGCGATGTCGGAACTAATCTAAGACATGGCTACACCTTC. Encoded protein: CASSDVGTNLRHGYTF.